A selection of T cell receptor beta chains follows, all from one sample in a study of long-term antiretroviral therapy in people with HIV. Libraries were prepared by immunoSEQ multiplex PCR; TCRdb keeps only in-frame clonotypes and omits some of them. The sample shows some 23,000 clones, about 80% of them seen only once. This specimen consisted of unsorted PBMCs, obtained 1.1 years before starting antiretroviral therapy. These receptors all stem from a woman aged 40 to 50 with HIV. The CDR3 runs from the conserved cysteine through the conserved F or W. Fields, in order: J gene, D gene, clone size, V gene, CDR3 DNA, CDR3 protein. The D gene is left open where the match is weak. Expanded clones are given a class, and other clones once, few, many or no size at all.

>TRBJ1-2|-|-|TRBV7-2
TGTGCCAGCAGCTTAAATATTGGGCCCTATGGCTACACCTTC
CASSLNIGPYGYTF
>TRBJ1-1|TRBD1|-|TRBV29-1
TGCAGCGTTGAAAAACAGGGGGAAGGGGCTGAAGCTTTCTTT
CSVEKQGEGAEAFF
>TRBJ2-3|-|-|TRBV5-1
TGCGCCAGCAGCTGGGCCGGGGGCACAGATACGCAGTATTTT
CASSWAGGTDTQYF
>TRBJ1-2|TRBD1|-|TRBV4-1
TGCGCCAGCAGCCAGGGCGGGACAGGCATTCCCTATGGCTACACCTTC
CASSQGGTGIPYGYTF
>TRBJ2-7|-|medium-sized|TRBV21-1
TGTGCCGGTAAGAAGGGGGCGGGGGGCAAAAGCTCCTACGAGCAGTACTTC
CAGKKGAGGKSSYEQYF
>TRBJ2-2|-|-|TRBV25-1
TGTGCCAGCAGTGAGTACGGGACACTGAACACCGGGGAGCTGTTTTTT
CASSEYGTLNTGELFF
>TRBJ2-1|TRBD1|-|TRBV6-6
TGTGCCAGCAGTTACCAGGACAGGGGTGTTGCGCAGTTCTTC
CASSYQDRGVAQFF
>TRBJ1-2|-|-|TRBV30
TGTGCCTGGAGTGTTACCCTCGGCGGCTACACCTTC
CAWSVTLGGYTF
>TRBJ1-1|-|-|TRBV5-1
TGCGCCAGCAGCTTGGGACAGCGAACCACGAACACTGAAGCTTTCTTT
CASSLGQRTTNTEAFF
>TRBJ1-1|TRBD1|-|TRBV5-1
TGCGCCAGCAGCCCCCAGGGGGAACTTGGCACTGAAGCTTTCTTT
CASSPQGELGTEAFF
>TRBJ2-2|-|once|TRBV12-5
TGTGCTAGTGGTAGGAGCGGTACCGGGGAGCTGTTTTTT
CASGRSGTGELFF
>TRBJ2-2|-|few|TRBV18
TGTGCCAGCTCACCGGACAGGAACACCGGGGAGCTGTTTTTT
CASSPDRNTGELFF
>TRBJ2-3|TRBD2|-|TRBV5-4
TGTGCCAGCAGCGCCGGGACTAGCGATGGTACGCAGTATTTT
CASSAGTSDGTQYF
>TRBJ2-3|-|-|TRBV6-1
TGTGCCAGCAGGGGGGGTACGCAGTATTTT
CASRGGTQYF
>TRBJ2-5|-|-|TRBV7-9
TGTGCCAGCAGCTTAGATATAGCGGTACAAGAGACCCAGTACTTC
CASSLDIAVQETQYF
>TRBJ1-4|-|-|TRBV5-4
TGTGCCAGCAGCTTAAGACAGACCGCAACTAATGAAAAACTGTTTTTT
CASSLRQTATNEKLFF
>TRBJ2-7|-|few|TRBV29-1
TGCAGCGTTGCTCCGAGGGAAGGGATCTCCTACGAGCAGTACTTC
CSVAPREGISYEQYF
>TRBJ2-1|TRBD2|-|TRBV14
TGTGCCAGCAGCCAGGCTAGCGGGAGTATCCCAGGTGAGCAGTTCTTC
CASSQASGSIPGEQFF
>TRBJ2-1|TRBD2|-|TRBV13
TGTGCCAGCAGCGCCCTTACTAGCGGCAATTACAATGAGCAGTTCTTC
CASSALTSGNYNEQFF
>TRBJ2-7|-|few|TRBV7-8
TGTGCCAGCAGCCCCCAGACAGGAGCCCACTACGAGCAGTACTTC
CASSPQTGAHYEQYF
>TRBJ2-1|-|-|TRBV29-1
TGCAGCGTTGAGGCAGGGTTATCCTACAATGAGCAGTTCTTC
CSVEAGLSYNEQFF
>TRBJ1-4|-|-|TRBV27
TGTGCCAGCAGTCAGCGTAATGAAAAACTGTTTTTT
CASSQRNEKLFF
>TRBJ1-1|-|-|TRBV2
TGTGCCAGCAGAGTGAACTTGGGCACTGAAGCTTTCTTT
CASRVNLGTEAFF
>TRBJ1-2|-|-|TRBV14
TGTGCCAGCAGCCAAGAGAGGGGGGGCGACCTGGCTGGCTACACCTTC
CASSQERGGDLAGYTF
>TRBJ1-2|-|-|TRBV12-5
TGTGCTAGTGGTGGGCCACAGGGAGCTGCGGTAAGTGGAGATAAGGGCTACACCTTC
CASGGPQGAAVSGDKGYTF
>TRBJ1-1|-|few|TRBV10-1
TGCGCCAGCAGTGAGTACAGGACCAACACTGAAGCTTTCTTT
CASSEYRTNTEAFF
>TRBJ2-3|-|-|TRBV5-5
TGTGCCAGCAGTTCCCTATTGACAGGTTCGGGAGATACGCAGTATTTT
CASSSLLTGSGDTQYF
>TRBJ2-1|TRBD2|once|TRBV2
TGTGCCAGCAGGCGGGAGTCTAGTGAGCAGTTCTTC
CASRRESSEQFF
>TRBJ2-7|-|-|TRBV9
TGTGCCAGCAGCGTAGGGGGCAGTCCGTACGAGCAGTACTTC
CASSVGGSPYEQYF
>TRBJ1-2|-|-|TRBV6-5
TGTGCCAGCAGTTACCAAGACCGGGACCGCGGCTACACCTTC
CASSYQDRDRGYTF
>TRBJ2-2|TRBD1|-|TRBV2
TGTGCCAGCAAAGCGATGGACAGGGACACCGGGGAGCTGTTTTTT
CASKAMDRDTGELFF
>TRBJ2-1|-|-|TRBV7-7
TGTGCCAGCAGCTGGGGATACGAAAATGAGCAGTTCTTC
CASSWGYENEQFF
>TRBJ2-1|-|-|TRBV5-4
TGTGCCAGCAGCGAAAGGGCGACACGCTACAATGAGCAGTTCTTC
CASSERATRYNEQFF
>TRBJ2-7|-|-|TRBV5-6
TGTGCCAGCAGCTCCGGGACCCCACCCTACGAGCAGTACTTC
CASSSGTPPYEQYF
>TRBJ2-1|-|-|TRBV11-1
TGTGCCAGCAGCTTAGCGGTCTACAATGAGCAGTTCTTC
CASSLAVYNEQFF
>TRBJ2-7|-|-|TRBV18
TGTGCCAGCTCACCCCCAACTTTATACGAGCAGTACTTC
CASSPPTLYEQYF
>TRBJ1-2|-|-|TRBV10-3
TGTGCCATCAGTGAGCCGGGAGCGGAGACTAACTATGGCTACACCTTC
CAISEPGAETNYGYTF